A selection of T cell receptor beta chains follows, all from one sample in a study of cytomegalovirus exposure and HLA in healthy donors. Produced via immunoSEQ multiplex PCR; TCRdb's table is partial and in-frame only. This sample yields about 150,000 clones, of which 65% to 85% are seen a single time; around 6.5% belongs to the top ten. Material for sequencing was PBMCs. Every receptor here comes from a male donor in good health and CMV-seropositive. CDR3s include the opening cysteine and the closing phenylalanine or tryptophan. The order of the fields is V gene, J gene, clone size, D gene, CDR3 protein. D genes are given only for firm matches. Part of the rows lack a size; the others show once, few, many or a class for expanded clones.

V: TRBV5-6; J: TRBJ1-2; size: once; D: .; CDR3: CASSLGTVANYGYTF
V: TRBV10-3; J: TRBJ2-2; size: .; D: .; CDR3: CAIQWLNTGEPFF
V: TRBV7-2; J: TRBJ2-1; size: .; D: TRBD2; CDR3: CASSRTSGSYNEQFF
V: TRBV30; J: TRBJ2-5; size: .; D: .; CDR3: CAWSRQQETQYF
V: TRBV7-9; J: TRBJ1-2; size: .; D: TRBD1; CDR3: CASSNLGQGVGGYTF
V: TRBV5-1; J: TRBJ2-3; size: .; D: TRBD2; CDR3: CASSAQSSIAGAADTQYF
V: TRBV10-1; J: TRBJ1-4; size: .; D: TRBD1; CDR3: CASSESGTGDEKLFF
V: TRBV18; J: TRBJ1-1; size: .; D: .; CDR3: CASSPAGAGRTNTEAFF
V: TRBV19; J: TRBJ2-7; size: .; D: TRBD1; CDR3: CASSMGTGRHEQYF
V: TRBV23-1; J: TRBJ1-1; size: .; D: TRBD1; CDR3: CASSQCPSRDRGPEAFF
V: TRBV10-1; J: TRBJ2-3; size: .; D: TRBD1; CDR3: CATRVLRDRGQLAGKDTQYF
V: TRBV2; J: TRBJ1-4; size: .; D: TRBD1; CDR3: CASMSDRGREKLFF
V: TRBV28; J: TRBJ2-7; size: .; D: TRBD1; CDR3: CASSLSSSSGQRYEQYF
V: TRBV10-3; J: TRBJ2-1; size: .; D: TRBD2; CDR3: CAITTGTRPINEQFF
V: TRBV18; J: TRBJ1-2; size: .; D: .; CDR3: CASSPGSTNYGCTF
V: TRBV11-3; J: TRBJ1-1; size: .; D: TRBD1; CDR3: CASSPTGQGNTEAFF
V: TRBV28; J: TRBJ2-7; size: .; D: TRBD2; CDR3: CASSFGRAGADEQYF
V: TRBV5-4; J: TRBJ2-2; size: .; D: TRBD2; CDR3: CASSPGLAGGRELFF
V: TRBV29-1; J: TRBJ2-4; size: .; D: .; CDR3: CSAQEGAKNIQYF
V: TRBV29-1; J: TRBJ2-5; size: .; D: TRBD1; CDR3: CSVVTGSKTQYF
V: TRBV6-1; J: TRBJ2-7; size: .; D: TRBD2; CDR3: CASSVLAGTSYEQYF
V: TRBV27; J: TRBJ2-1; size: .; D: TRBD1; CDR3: CASNLQGASYNEQFF
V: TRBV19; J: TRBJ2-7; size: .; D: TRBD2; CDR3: CASSMERGSPYEQYF
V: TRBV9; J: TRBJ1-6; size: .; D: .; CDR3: CASSVSPRQGDSPLHF
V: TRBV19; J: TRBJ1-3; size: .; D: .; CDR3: CASSIPRGPIGNTIYF
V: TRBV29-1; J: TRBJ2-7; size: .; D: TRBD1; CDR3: CSAADRSYEQYF
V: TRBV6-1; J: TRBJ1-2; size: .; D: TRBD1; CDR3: CASGGTGGDYGYTF
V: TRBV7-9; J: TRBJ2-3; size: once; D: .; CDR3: CSSSPLDREAADTQYF
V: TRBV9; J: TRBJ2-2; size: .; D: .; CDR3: CASRGLMNTGELFF
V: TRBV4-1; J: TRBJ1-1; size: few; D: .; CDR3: CASSHSRGGTEAFF
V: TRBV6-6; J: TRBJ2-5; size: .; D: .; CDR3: CASSDPPGGETQYF
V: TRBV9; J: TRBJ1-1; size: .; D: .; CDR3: CASENEGVGTEAFF
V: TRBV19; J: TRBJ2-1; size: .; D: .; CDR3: CASSTRSRWFF
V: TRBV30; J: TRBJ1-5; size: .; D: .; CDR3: CAWSDGGLQPQHF
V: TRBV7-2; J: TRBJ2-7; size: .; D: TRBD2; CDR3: CASSWTSDRFSYEQYF
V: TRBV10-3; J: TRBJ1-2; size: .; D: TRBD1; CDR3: CAISPDRAYWGGYTF
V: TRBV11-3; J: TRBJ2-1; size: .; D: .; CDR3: CASSQAVYNEQFF
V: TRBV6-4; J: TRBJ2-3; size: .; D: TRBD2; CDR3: CASSAAGGGTDTQYF
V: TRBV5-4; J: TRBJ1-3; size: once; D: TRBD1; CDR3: CASSAGQGVPGNTIYF
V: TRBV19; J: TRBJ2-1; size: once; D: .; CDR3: CASSTPRRKASSVF
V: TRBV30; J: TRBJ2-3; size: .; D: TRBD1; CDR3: CAWGTGGGDTQYF
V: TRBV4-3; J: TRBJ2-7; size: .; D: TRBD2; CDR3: CASTPGRRGDYEQYF
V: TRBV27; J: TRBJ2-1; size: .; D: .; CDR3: CASSLVPGVFEQFF
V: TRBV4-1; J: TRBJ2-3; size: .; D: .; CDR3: CASSLRTENTDTQYF
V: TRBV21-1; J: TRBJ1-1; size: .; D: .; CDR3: CASSKPTGGNTEAFF
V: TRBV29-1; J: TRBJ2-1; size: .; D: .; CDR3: CSVEGTLGDEQFF
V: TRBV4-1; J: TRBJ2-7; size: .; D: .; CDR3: CASSQEGWDRGGEQYF
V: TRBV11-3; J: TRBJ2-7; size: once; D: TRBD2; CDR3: CASSPTSTSGTDEQYF
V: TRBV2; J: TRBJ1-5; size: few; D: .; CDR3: CASSLGGDQHF
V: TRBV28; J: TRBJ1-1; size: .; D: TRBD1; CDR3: CASSLPNRGAFF
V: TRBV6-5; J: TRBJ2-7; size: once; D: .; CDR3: CASSYSLKGDEQYF
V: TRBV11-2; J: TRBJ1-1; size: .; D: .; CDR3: CASSSYRVGAFF
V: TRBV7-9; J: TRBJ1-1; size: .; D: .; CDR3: CSSSLGRVAWVGGAEAFF
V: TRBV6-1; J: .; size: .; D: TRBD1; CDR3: CASSRTGGSYEQYF
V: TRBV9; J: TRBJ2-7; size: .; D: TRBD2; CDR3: CASSSPGGYEQYF
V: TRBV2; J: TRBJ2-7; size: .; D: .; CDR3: CASSERLVNSEQYF
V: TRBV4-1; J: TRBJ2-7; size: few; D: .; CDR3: CASSQDLGQGGEQYF
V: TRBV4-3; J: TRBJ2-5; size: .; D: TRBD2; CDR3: CASSPRLAGGFQETQYF